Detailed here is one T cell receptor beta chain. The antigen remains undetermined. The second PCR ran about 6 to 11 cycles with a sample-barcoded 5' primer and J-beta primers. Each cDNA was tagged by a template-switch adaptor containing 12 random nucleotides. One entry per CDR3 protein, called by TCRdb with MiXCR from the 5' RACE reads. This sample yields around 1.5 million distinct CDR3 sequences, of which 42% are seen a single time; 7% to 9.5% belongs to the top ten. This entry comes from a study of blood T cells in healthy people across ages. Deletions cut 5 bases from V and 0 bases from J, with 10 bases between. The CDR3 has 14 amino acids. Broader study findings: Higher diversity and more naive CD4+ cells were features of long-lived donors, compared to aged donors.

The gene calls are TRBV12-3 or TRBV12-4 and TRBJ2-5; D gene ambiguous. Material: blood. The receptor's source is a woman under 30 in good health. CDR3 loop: CASSPLDDQETQYF. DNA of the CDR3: TGTGCCAGCAGTCCGCTCGACGACCAAGAGACCCAGTACTTC.